One and the same sample provided the 26 T cell receptor beta chains below, sequenced in a study of post-analysis software for immune sequencing data. The authors incorporated unique molecular identifiers into the TCR beta cDNA libraries. MiXCR was run by TCRdb on the PCR reads, yielding one entry per CDR3 protein. Of roughly 700,000 distinct CDR3 sequences detected, 25% to 30% appear once; the ten largest clones hold roughly 0.54%. General observations from the study: Among four or five TRBV segments more frequent in patients than controls were TRBV5-6, TRBV5-1 and TRBV20-1.

These receptors have no identified antigens. The source material was blood. The receptors derive from a girl aged 10-17 years with multiple sclerosis.

This clonotype appeared a few times. The rearrangement joins TRBV27 to TRBJ2-1, with D unresolved. Trimming removed 5 bases from V and 7 bases from J, with 21 bases in between. Germline V gene lookup returns CDR1 MNHEY and CDR2 SMNVEV (reference sequence). The CDR3 totals 16 residues. In nucleotides, the CDR3 is TGTGCCAGCAGTCTCCAGTTCTTGGGTACGGGTAATGAGCAGTTCTTC. It translates to CASSLQFLGTGNEQFF.

This clonotype appeared many times. This chain connects TRBV9 to TRBJ2-5; no clear D. Trimming left V 0 bases short and J 4 bases short, with 7 bases between. CDR1 and CDR2 (germline): SGDLS, YYNGEE. The CDR3 spans 13 residues. In DNA form, the CDR3 reads TGTGCCAGCAGCGTAGGACCCACAGAGACCCAGTACTTC. Encoded protein: CASSVGPTETQYF. The whole variable domain, filled in from reference TRBV9 and TRBJ2-5, reads DSGVTQTPKHLITATGQRVTLRCSPRSGDLSVYWYQQSLDQGLQFLIQYYNGEERAKGNILERFSAQQFPDLHSELNLSSLELGDSALYFCASSVGPTETQYFGPGTRLLVL.

The table lists this clonotype with a few counts. The chain uses TRBV4-1 and TRBJ2-7; TRBD1 agrees at 10 bases. This CDR3 region has 13 residues. V trimming: 4 bases; J trimming: 6 bases; junction bases outside the gene matches: 3. Germline V gene data show CDR1 as MGHRA and CDR2 as YSYEKL. CDR3 in amino acids: CASSRGTGAEQYF. CDR3 DNA: TGCGCCAGCAGCCGGGGGACAGGGGCCGAGCAGTACTTC.

This chain connects TRBV20-1 to TRBJ2-3; TRBD1 agrees at 9 bases. Germline CDR1 reads DFQATT; CDR2 reads SNEGSKA (reference sequence). CDR3 length equals 14 residues. Trimming at V came to 5 bases and at J to 5 bases, leaving 8 bases not matched to a gene. The CDR3 spells CSAETGGYRDTQYF. CDR3 nucleotide sequence: TGCAGTGCTGAAACAGGGGGCTATAGAGATACGCAGTATTTT.

The rearrangement joins TRBV6-2 or TRBV6-3 to TRBJ2-1; the match to TRBD2 covers 8 bases. CDR1 MNHEY and CDR2 SVGEGT come from the germline V gene. CDR3 size: 15 residues. Germline trimming cut 4 bases from V and 3 bases from J; bases unmatched to any gene: 5. The CDR3: CASSLEGTSYNEQFF. CDR3 nucleotides: TGTGCCAGCAGTTTGGAGGGGACTAGCTACAATGAGCAGTTCTTC.

This CDR3 reads CSVKDGTSTDTQYF. DNA of the CDR3: TGCAGTGTTAAGGACGGGACCAGCACAGATACGCAGTATTTT. The gene calls are TRBV20-1 and TRBJ2-3; D possibly uses TRBD1 or TRBD2 (5 bases each). The CDR3 loop spans 14 amino acids. The germline V gene encodes CDR1 DFQATT and CDR2 SNEGSKA (reference sequence). The V end was cut by 7 bases, the J end by 0 bases, with 14 bases between.

V usage is TRBV3-1 and J usage is TRBJ1-5, with D perhaps matching TRBD1 (5 bases). The germline V and J ends were trimmed by 4 bases and 6 bases, with 16 bases remaining between them. The germline V gene encodes CDR1 LGHDT and CDR2 YNNKEL (reference sequence). This CDR3 has 15 amino acids. This CDR3 reads CASSPTLGGVQPQHF. The CDR3 DNA reads as TGTGCCAGCAGCCCCACCCTGGGAGGGGTTCAGCCCCAGCATTTT.

In this sample, this clonotype turned up many times. This chain uses TRBV12-3 or TRBV12-4 with TRBJ1-5, with 7 bases matching TRBD1. With V trimmed by 3 bases and J by 4 bases, 6 bases remained unmatched. This CDR3 region has 15 residues. Here the CDR3 reads CASSLRQGGNQPQHF. DNA of the CDR3: TGTGCCAGCAGTTTGAGACAGGGCGGGAATCAGCCCCAGCATTTT.

This clonotype was recorded a few times. This chain links TRBV20-1 with TRBJ1-1; unclear D gene. This CDR3 has 14 amino acids. Trimming cost V 4 bases and J 1 base, with 13 bases left between them. The germline gives CDR1 DFQATT, CDR2 SNEGSKA (reference sequence). CDR3 region: CSAMGFGRNTEAFF. For the CDR3, the DNA is TGCAGTGCTATGGGGTTCGGGAGGAACACTGAAGCTTTCTTT.

A few counts support this clonotype. The chain links TRBV12-3 or TRBV12-4 to TRBJ2-1; no clear D. CDR3 length: 12 residues. V shed 6 bases and J shed 8 bases, with 11 bases lying between them. The CDR3 nucleotides read TGTGCCAGCAGCCGCCGTGAGGATGAGCAGTTCTTC. As protein: CASSRREDEQFF.

V and J are TRBV7-9 and TRBJ2-4, with 12 nucleotides matching TRBD2. The V gene end was trimmed by 3 bases and the J gene end by 0 bases; junction bases not matched to a gene: 9. Germline V lookup: CDR1 SEHNR, CDR2 FQNEAQ (reference sequence). The CDR3 runs to 19 residues. The CDR3 sequence: CASSFQTSGSLLAKNIQYF. The CDR3, as DNA: TGTGCCAGCAGCTTTCAGACTAGCGGGAGCCTGCTAGCCAAAAACATTCAGTACTTC.

The table lists this clonotype with a few counts. The J gene is TRBJ1-2, the V gene TRBV6-5, with D unresolved. CDR3 length: 11 amino acids. The germline V gene encodes CDR1 MNHEY and CDR2 SVGAGI. V lost 6 bases and J 5 bases, leaving 7 bases between the germline ends. CDR3 nucleotides: TGTGCCAGCAGCCTCAGATATGGCTACACCTTC. This gives the protein CASSLRYGYTF.

This chain joins TRBV5-1 and TRBJ1-2; 8 bases map to TRBD1. CDR1 SGHRS and CDR2 YFSETQ come from the germline V gene. V shed 3 bases and J 5 bases; nucleotides not matched to a gene: 6. The CDR3 contains 14 residues. This CDR3 reads CASSWTGLEYGYTF. CDR3 in DNA: TGCGCCAGCAGCTGGACAGGGTTGGAGTATGGCTACACCTTC.

The chain links TRBV10-3 to TRBJ2-1; 11 bases are a match to TRBD1. Germline CDR1 and CDR2: ENHRY and SYGVKD. V shed 11 bases and J 7 bases; nucleotides not matched to a gene: 16. This CDR3 is 16 amino acids long. The DNA for the CDR3 is TGTGCCTCCAGCCCCTCCGGGACAGGGGGTGGGAATGAGCAGTTCTTC. This encodes CASSPSGTGGGNEQFF.

The chain links TRBV5-5 to TRBJ1-4; D unresolved. Trimming cost V 6 bases and J 8 bases, with 14 bases left between them. CDR1 is SGHKS and CDR2 is YYEKEE in the germline V gene (reference sequence). This CDR3 spans 13 amino acids. In nucleotides, the CDR3 is TGTGCCAGCAATCCCGAGTGGATGGAAAAACTGTTTTTT. This codes for CASNPEWMEKLFF.

This clonotype has ten or more counts. This sequence joins TRBV7-2 and TRBJ1-1; D uncertain. The CDR3 extends over 13 amino acids. The V end lost 2 bases, the J end lost 2 bases, and 6 bases lay between the germline ends. Germline V CDR1 and CDR2: SGHTA, FQGNSA. In DNA, the CDR3 is TGTGCCAGCAGCTTACCTGGAAACACTGAAGCTTTCTTT. It codes for CASSLPGNTEAFF.

Remarks on this clonotype: The junction does not match germline at one end; this may be a read error. The chain employs TRBV6-1 and TRBJ2-3; D perhaps matches TRBD1 (5 bases). Germline V lookup: CDR1 MNHNS, CDR2 SASEGT. The CDR3 spans 12 residues. The CDR3: CAGRDFWVAQYF. The CDR3 DNA reads TGTGCCGGCAGGGATTTCTGGGTAGCGCAGTATTTT.

This clonotype was counted only a few times. The chain uses TRBV20-1 and TRBJ2-1; 8 nucleotides agree with TRBD1. The junction had 10 bases not matched to a gene; V was cut back by 6 bases and J by 6 bases. Per the germline V gene, CDR1 is DFQATT and CDR2 is SNEGSKA (reference sequence). CDR3 length: 14 residues. CDR3: CSAPIPGQVNEQFF. The CDR3 nucleotides are TGCAGTGCCCCGATCCCGGGACAGGTCAATGAGCAGTTCTTC.

This clonotype was counted between two and nine times. The chain uses TRBV5-1 and TRBJ2-5; 11 bases align to TRBD1. CDR1 and CDR2 (germline): SGHRS, YFSETQ. The CDR3 spans 15 residues. V lost 3 bases and J lost 2; bases outside the gene matches: 3. CDR3 sequence (DNA): TGCGCCAGCAGCTCCGGGACAGGGGGGCAAGAGACCCAGTACTTC. Translation: CASSSGTGGQETQYF. The whole variable domain, filled in from reference TRBV5-1 and TRBJ2-5, reads KAGVTQTPRYLIKTRGQQVTLSCSPISGHRSVSWYQQTPGQGLQFLFEYFSETQRNKGNFPGRFSGRQFSNSRSEMNVSTLELGDSALYLCASSSGTGGQETQYFGPGTRLLVL.

The gene calls are TRBV7-2 and TRBJ1-6; no clear D gene. Germline values: CDR1 SGHTA, CDR2 FQGNSA. Trimming removed 5 bases from V and 7 bases from J, with 12 bases in between. The length of the CDR3 is 14 residues. CDR3 residues: CASSPRVDNSPLHF. The CDR3 coding sequence is TGTGCCAGCAGCCCCCGCGTGGACAATTCACCCCTCCACTTT. The full variable domain, in which reference TRBV7-2 and TRBJ1-6 provide the parts outside the CDR3, is GAGVSQSPSNKVTEKGKDVELRCDPISGHTALYWYRQSLGQGLEFLIYFQGNSAPDKSGLPSDRFSAERTGGSVSTLTIQRTQQEDSAVYLCASSPRVDNSPLHFGNGTRLTVT.

In the case of this clonotype: At one of its ends the junction is not consistent with the germline gene, which may arise from a read error. As DNA, the CDR3 is TGTGCCAGCGCCCCGTGGGGCAAGTACCAGGAGACCCAGTACTTC. Protein sequence: CASAPWGKYQETQYF. The chain links TRBV7-2 to TRBJ2-5; D perhaps matches TRBD1 (5 bases). Per the germline V gene, CDR1 is SGHTA and CDR2 is FQGNSA. The CDR3 is 15 amino acids.

The genes are TRBV5-4 and TRBJ2-1; the D gene could be TRBD1 or TRBD2 (5 bases each). This CDR3 spans 13 amino acids. V was pared by 0 bases and J by 8 bases, with 9 bases between. CDR1 is SGHNT and CDR2 is YYREEE in the germline V gene (reference sequence). The CDR3 here is CASSLAGPDEQFF. CDR3 DNA sequence: TGTGCCAGCAGCTTGGCGGGGCCTGATGAGCAGTTCTTC.

The chain joins TRBV6-1 to TRBJ1-2; D is perhaps TRBD1 (6 bases). Germline CDR1 reads MNHNS; CDR2 reads SASEGT. Trimming removed 7 bases from V and 7 bases from J, with 10 bases in between. The CDR3 loop spans 11 amino acids. This chain's CDR3 is CASTRGAGYTF. The CDR3 coding sequence is TGTGCCAGCACGAGGGGGGCTGGCTACACCTTC.

This clonotype was recorded a few times. The chain carries TRBV20-1 and TRBJ2-3; D might be TRBD1 (5 bases). CDR1 is DFQATT and CDR2 is SNEGSKA in the germline V gene (reference sequence). The CDR3 loop spans 13 amino acids. CDR3 sequence: CRALREGTDTQYF. In DNA, the CDR3 is TGCAGGGCGCTCAGGGAAGGCACAGATACGCAGTATTTT.

The chain recombines TRBV5-1 with TRBJ2-5; TRBD2 agrees at 15 bases. Germline CDR1 is SGHRS and CDR2 is YFSETQ. The CDR3 is made up of 16 amino acids. Trimming at V came to 4 bases and at J to 2 bases, leaving 3 bases not matched to a gene. The CDR3 is CASSVGLAGGQETQYF. Written as DNA, the CDR3 is TGCGCCAGCAGCGTCGGACTAGCGGGGGGGCAAGAGACCCAGTACTTC.

This clonotype was picked up a small number of times. This chain joins TRBV7-2 and TRBJ1-5, with D possibly matching TRBD1 (6 bases). Trimming took 2 bases from V and 7 from J, leaving 12 bases between them. Germline assignment: CDR1 SGHTA and CDR2 FQGNSA. The CDR3 is 14 amino acids. CDR3 amino acids: CASSLKQGVQPQHF. In DNA, the CDR3 is TGTGCCAGCAGCTTAAAACAGGGAGTACAGCCCCAGCATTTT.